The rows below give T cell receptor beta chains drawn from one sample of a study of regulatory and conventional T cells in RAG deficiency. Profiling relied on immunoSEQ multiplex PCR, and the TCRdb table lists in-frame clones only, not all of them. The sample carries 30,000 to 40,000 clones, about 76% recorded once. This same sample was also taken into another study, of regulatory T cells.

Material: CD4+ effector T cells sorted from blood. The receptors shown here come from a human donor in good health. Both conserved end residues are part of each CDR3. The D gene is left open where the match is weak. Expanded clones are given a class, and other clones once, few, many or no size at all.

>-|TRBJ1-4|TRBV14|-
TGTGCCAGCAGCCGTACCTCGGCGGCCAATGAAAAACTGTTTTTT
CASSRTSAANEKLFF
>TRBD1|TRBJ1-2|TRBV7-3|-
TGTGCCAGCAGCTTAAGCAGGGGGTACTACACCTTC
CASSLSRGYYTF
>-|TRBJ2-1|TRBV14|-
TGTGCCAGCAGCCAAGCGGATGAGCAGTTCTTC
CASSQADEQFF
>TRBD1|TRBJ1-5|TRBV5-3|-
TGTGCCAGTGAGAGAAGGACAGGGGAGCCCAATAGCAATCAGCCCCAGCATTTT
CASERRTGEPNSNQPQHF
>-|TRBJ2-7|TRBV18|-
TGTGCCAGCTCACCATTTATTTTTCGGCAGGGGTTAGACGAGCAGTACTTC
CASSPFIFRQGLDEQYF
>-|TRBJ1-2|TRBV30|few
TGTGCCTGGAGCAACGACGGTTATGGCTACACCTTC
CAWSNDGYGYTF
>-|TRBJ1-5|TRBV10-3|few
TGTGCCATCAGTGAACAGGGCAATCAGCCCCAGCATTTT
CAISEQGNQPQHF
>-|TRBJ2-6|TRBV5-1|-
TGCGCCAGCAGCTCCGGACAGCCTTCTTACTCTGGGGCCAACGTCCTGACTTTC
CASSSGQPSYSGANVLTF
>-|TRBJ1-3|TRBV19|-
TGTGCCAGTAGCCTCGGGGCAAACTCTGGAAACACCATATATTTT
CASSLGANSGNTIYF
>-|TRBJ2-5|TRBV5-1|-
TGCGCCAGCAGCTTGGGGGGCAGGGATGGGGAGACCCAGTACTTC
CASSLGGRDGETQYF
>TRBD2|TRBJ2-2|TRBV19|once
TGTGCCAGTAAGGCTAGCGGGGTAGGGAACACCGGGGAGCTGTTTTTT
CASKASGVGNTGELFF
>TRBD1|TRBJ2-7|TRBV6-5|-
TGTGCCAGCAGCCGGGACAGTAGGCAGTACTTC
CASSRDSRQYF
>-|TRBJ1-1|TRBV6-5|-
TGTGCCAGCAGCCTAGACAGATTAAACACTGAAGCTTTCTTT
CASSLDRLNTEAFF
>-|TRBJ2-1|TRBV19|-
TGTGCCAGTATTTCGAGCCGAGGTCCCTACAATGAGCAGTTCTTC
CASISSRGPYNEQFF
>-|TRBJ1-3|TRBV5-5|-
TGTGCCAGCAGCGAGACGGCCAGAAACACCATATATTTT
CASSETARNTIYF
>-|TRBJ2-3|TRBV29-1|-
TGCAGCGTTGAACCACTCCCGGATACGCAGTATTTT
CSVEPLPDTQYF
>-|TRBJ2-1|TRBV30|-
TGTGCCTGGAGAATGATAGAGGGATTCGATGAGCAGTTCTTC
CAWRMIEGFDEQFF
>-|TRBJ1-4|TRBV18|-
TGTGCCAGCTCACCACCTTTTCGTGAAAAACTGTTTTTT
CASSPPFREKLFF
>-|TRBJ2-3|TRBV7-9|-
TGTGCCAGCAGCTTAGCGGGGCTGGATACGCAGTATTTT
CASSLAGLDTQYF
>-|TRBJ1-2|TRBV7-8|-
TGTGCCAGCAGCGTGGACACCAACTATGGCTACACCTTC
CASSVDTNYGYTF
>TRBD1|TRBJ1-1|TRBV28|-
TGTGCCAGCAGCCCCGGACAGGTGAACACTGAAGCTTTCTTT
CASSPGQVNTEAFF
>-|TRBJ1-5|TRBV21-1|few
TGTGCCAGCAGCAAGGACAGGGGGAATCAGCCCCAGCATTTT
CASSKDRGNQPQHF
>-|TRBJ1-2|TRBV21-1|-
TGTGCCAGCAGCAAAGTGGCAGGCCCTTTAAGGAGAGGGGGCTACACCTTC
CASSKVAGPLRRGGYTF
>-|TRBJ1-4|TRBV15|once
TGTGCCACCAGCAGAGGACAGCTTGAAAAACTGTTTTTT
CATSRGQLEKLFF
>-|TRBJ1-3|TRBV20-1|-
TGCAGTGCCCGTAGGGGAAACACCATATATTTT
CSARRGNTIYF
>-|TRBJ1-2|TRBV5-1|-
TGCGCCAGCAGCTTGACGCTTGACGGTGGCTACACCTTC
CASSLTLDGGYTF
>TRBD1|TRBJ1-2|TRBV15|-
TGTGCCACCAGCAGAACCGGGACAGGGACCTATGGCTACACCTTC
CATSRTGTGTYGYTF
>-|TRBJ2-7|TRBV30|-
TGTGCCTGGAGTCCCGGAGGCCTGGACTACGAGCAGTACTTC
CAWSPGGLDYEQYF
>TRBD1|TRBJ1-1|TRBV6-1|-
TGTGCCAGCAGCGACAGGGGAAACACTGAAGCTTTCTTT
CASSDRGNTEAFF